This T cell receptor beta chain was retrieved from a study of siplizumab effects on memory and regulatory T cells. Overall study results and limits: Researchers did not confirm the suppressive function of proliferating Tregs from siplizumab cultures. Among mappable alloreactive CD4+ clones, the Treg-derived fraction averaged 68.8% with siplizumab versus about 25% in controls. Sequences below about 10^-5 frequency were poorly captured, limiting mapping of alloreactive clones.

The repertoire was sequenced with immunoSEQ multiplex PCR; TCRdb's copy has only in-frame clones and lacks some. The sample consists of tens of thousands of clones, more than 80% of them appearing once. About this clone: What it recognizes is unknown.

This sequence originates from a human donor in good health. The specimen sequenced was naive CD4+ T cells sorted from blood.

The CDR3 DNA reads as TGTGCCAGCAGCTTAGCGGTGATAGCGGGAGCGTCCTACGAGCAGTACTTC. Translation gives CASSLAVIAGASYEQYF. This chain links TRBV7-9 with TRBJ2-7; TRBD2 agrees at 9 bases. This CDR3 contains 17 residues. The V segment lost 0 bases and the J segment 1 base; nucleotides outside the gene matches: 7. Germline V gives CDR1 SEHNR, CDR2 FQNEAQ (reference sequence).